These T cell receptor beta chains were read from a single sample in a study of blood T cell repertoires in COVID-19. Only in-frame clones appear in the TCRdb table, and some are missing; sequencing was by immunoSEQ multiplex PCR. The table lists 250,000 to 350,000 clones, about 90% of them singletons. The sample comprised PBMCs or T cells enriched from blood (not recorded which). The receptors here all came from a woman younger than 30 with acute COVID-19. CDR3s include the opening cysteine and the closing phenylalanine or tryptophan. Fields, in order: J gene, V gene, CDR3 protein.

>TRBJ1-1|TRBV28
CASSLPGNTEAFF
>TRBJ1-5|TRBV30
CAWRPGRAQSNQPQHF
>TRBJ2-1|TRBV5-6
CASSRYSGRAKNEQFF
>TRBJ2-7|TRBV30
CAWSGWGGTYEQYF
>TRBJ2-1|TRBV11-3
CASSLGLAEYNEQFF
>TRBJ1-5|TRBV2
CASSDSTGGSTSNQPQHF
>TRBJ2-7|TRBV15
CATSRLLEGEGPYEQYF
>TRBJ2-1|TRBV7-2
CASSKGTGLAGSNEQFF
>TRBJ2-1|TRBV13
CASSSWAGLAGGYNEQFF
>TRBJ2-7|TRBV6-5
CASSTRGSYEQYF
>TRBJ1-2|TRBV5-5
CASSLRDDSLGYTF
>TRBJ1-5|TRBV5-5
CASSEGHISNQPQHF
>TRBJ2-3|TRBV4-1
CASSQDPGGSTDTQYF
>TRBJ1-4|TRBV28
CASLPGQGTEKLFF
>TRBJ1-2|TRBV7-9
CASSPRDGYTF
>TRBJ1-5|TRBV15
CATSRDRGGQPQHF
>TRBJ2-2|TRBV5-1
CASSFGQPNTGELFF
>TRBJ2-1|TRBV28
CASSLDGRSYNEQFF
>TRBJ1-5|TRBV29-1
CSVSDSNSNQPQHF
>TRBJ2-1|TRBV29-1
CSAKGGSYNEQFF
>TRBJ2-2|TRBV11-2
CASTGGRRTKNTGELFF
>TRBJ1-2|TRBV7-3
CASSSVGTGQGAYGYTF
>TRBJ1-6|TRBV6-5
CASRDSRSYNSPLHF
>TRBJ1-1|TRBV9
CASSDRANTEAFF
>TRBJ2-7|TRBV27
CASSPTSSSYEQYF
>TRBJ1-4|TRBV16
CASSPLGTGVEKLFF
>TRBJ1-1|TRBV29-1
CSVEGTGNTEAFF
>TRBJ2-5|TRBV11-3
CASSLDRETQYF
>TRBJ2-6|TRBV18
CASSARGPSSGANVLTF
>TRBJ2-1|TRBV5-1
CASSTLAGGQDEQFF
>TRBJ1-2|TRBV27
CASSTHSGGYTF
>TRBJ1-1|TRBV5-1
CASSLEIASNTEAFF
>TRBJ2-6|TRBV11-3
CASSGQGAGANVLTF
>TRBJ2-1|TRBV2
CASKGVLDEQFF
>TRBJ2-5|TRBV24-1
CATSDPGVETQYF
>TRBJ2-2|TRBV12-3/TRBV12-4
CASSPDRSGELFF
>TRBJ2-3|TRBV5-1
CASSLASGTDTQYF
>TRBJ1-1|TRBV12-3/TRBV12-4
CASMFLVNTEAFF
>TRBJ2-7|TRBV19
CASSVGTGALYEQYF
>TRBJ2-1|TRBV6-5
CASLLAGDNNEQFF
>TRBJ2-2|TRBV6-5
CASTSGLAMVGELFF
>TRBJ1-2|TRBV14
CASSQLFTRDRSTTGYTF
>TRBJ1-4|TRBV11-3
CASSRLGGTVNEKLFF
>TRBJ2-2|TRBV19
CASSINVAGNTGELFF
>TRBJ2-1|TRBV27
CASHRAGRSYNEQFF
>TRBJ1-2|TRBV6-1
CASSEATGTYGYTF
>TRBJ2-7|TRBV5-7
CASSLDPQIPYEQYF
>TRBJ2-7|TRBV5-4
CASSLDYSYEQYF
>TRBJ1-1|TRBV19
CASSILQTRHTEAFF
>TRBJ2-7|TRBV9
CASSVGETSGRGSYEQYF
>TRBJ1-5|TRBV9
CASSDTGAGNQPQHF